This is a list of T cell receptor beta chains from one sample in a study of blood T cell repertoires in COVID-19. The protocol was immunoSEQ multiplex PCR, while the TCRdb copy is restricted to in-frame clones and leaves out a portion. The sample lists roughly 200,000 clones, about four fifths occurring once. The sample consisted of peripheral blood. These receptor sequences come from a woman aged 70-85 years with active or convalescent COVID-19. The CDR3 runs from the conserved cysteine through the conserved F or W. The D gene is left open where the match is weak. Rows may omit the clone size; those that give it use once, few, many or a size class.

d_call,v_call,clone_size,j_call,cdr3_nt,cdr3_aa
.,TRBV7-2,.,TRBJ2-3,TGTGCCAGCAGCTGGTCTGGCGGGGCCACAGATACGCAGTATTTT,CASSWSGGATDTQYF
TRBD1,TRBV2,few,TRBJ2-1,TGTGCCAGCAGTTGGGACAGGGGAGGCCAGTTCTTC,CASSWDRGGQFF
TRBD1,TRBV5-4,.,TRBJ1-4,TGTGCCAGCAGCCAAGGACAGGAAGAAAAACTGTTTTTT,CASSQGQEEKLFF
.,TRBV30,.,TRBJ1-1,TGTGCCTGGAGTATGGGAGTCTCTAACACTGAAGCTTTCTTT,CAWSMGVSNTEAFF
TRBD1,TRBV7-2,.,TRBJ1-2,TGTGCCAGCAGCTCAAGACAGGGGGCCTATGGCTACACCTTC,CASSSRQGAYGYTF
.,TRBV12-3/TRBV12-4,.,TRBJ1-5,TGTGCCAGCAGCCGGGGGGGCTATCAGCCCCAGCATTTT,CASSRGGYQPQHF
.,TRBV19,.,TRBJ2-1,TGTGCCAGTAGTCCCGATAGGGGGTTTTTACATGAGCAGTTCTTC,CASSPDRGFLHEQFF
TRBD1,TRBV3-1/TRBV3-2,.,TRBJ2-7,TGTGCCAGCAGCCTCCGACAGGGCCGGAACGAGCAGTACTTC,CASSLRQGRNEQYF
TRBD2,TRBV7-6,.,TRBJ2-2,TGTGCCAGCAGCTTAGTTGCACTAGCGGGAACTAGTACCGGGGAGCTGTTTTTT,CASSLVALAGTSTGELFF
.,TRBV27,.,TRBJ2-3,TGTGCCAGCAGTTTATGGTCGCAGGGGGGTCGCACAGATACGCAGTATTTT,CASSLWSQGGRTDTQYF
.,TRBV7-2,.,TRBJ2-1,TGTGCCAGCAGCTCCCAAACGGGAATCTCCTACAATGAGCAGTTCTTC,CASSSQTGISYNEQFF
TRBD1,TRBV2,.,TRBJ2-3,TGTGCCAGCAGTGGGGGACAGGGGGGCGCAGATACGCAGTATTTT,CASSGGQGGADTQYF
.,TRBV4-2,.,TRBJ2-3,TGTGCCAGCATGTCGACTAGTGGGTATGGCGTGGATACGCAGTATTTT,CASMSTSGYGVDTQYF
.,TRBV27,.,TRBJ2-7,TGTGCCAGCAGCCATTTCCCCGTGCGCGAGCAGTACTTC,CASSHFPVREQYF
.,TRBV7-2,.,TRBJ2-1,TGTGCCAGCAGCTTATATTTAGCGGCTTCCTACAATGAGCAGTTCTTC,CASSLYLAASYNEQFF
TRBD2,TRBV3-1/TRBV3-2,.,TRBJ2-7,TGTGCCAGCAGCCAAGGGACTAGGGACGAGCAGTACTTC,CASSQGTRDEQYF
.,TRBV4-1,.,TRBJ2-5,TGCGCCAGCAGCCGCCTAAGGGGCGAGACCCAGTACTTC,CASSRLRGETQYF
TRBD2,TRBV27,.,TRBJ2-7,TGTGCCAGCAGTTTAGGACTAGCGGGAGCCGAAAGACCCCCCTACGAGCAGTACTTC,CASSLGLAGAERPPYEQYF
.,TRBV3-1/TRBV3-2,.,TRBJ2-5,TGTGCCAGCAGCCAAGTCAGAGAGACCCAGTACTTC,CASSQVRETQYF
TRBD2,TRBV6-5,.,TRBJ2-2,TGTGCCGCCAGACTAGCGGGGCTTACCGGGGAGCTGTTTTTT,CAARLAGLTGELFF
.,TRBV4-1,.,TRBJ1-2,TGCGCCAGCAGCCAAGAAGGGGCATTCTATGGCTACACCTTC,CASSQEGAFYGYTF
TRBD1,TRBV3-1/TRBV3-2,few,TRBJ1-2,TGTGCCAGCAGCCAAGATCGGACAGGGAGGGCCTATGGCTACACCTTC,CASSQDRTGRAYGYTF
TRBD2,TRBV4-1,.,TRBJ2-1,TGCGCCAGCAGCCAAGTAGGGGGCGTAAAAACTAGCGGGAGTCTCGGTGAGCAGTTCTTC,CASSQVGGVKTSGSLGEQFF
.,TRBV6-5,.,TRBJ1-5,TGTGCCAGCAGGGGAGTTAGCAATCAGCCCCAGCATTTT,CASRGVSNQPQHF
.,TRBV6-1,.,TRBJ2-5,TGTGCCAGCAGTGAACTAGTAACGGCAAGGACCCAGTACTTC,CASSELVTARTQYF
TRBD2,TRBV14,.,TRBJ2-3,TGTGCCAGCAGCTTTCCGGGACTAGCGGAGCCCGACGGTAGCACAGATACGCAGTATTTT,CASSFPGLAEPDGSTDTQYF
TRBD2,TRBV30,.,TRBJ2-5,TGTGCCTGGAGTAGGTTAGCGGGTAAATTGACCCAGTACTTC,CAWSRLAGKLTQYF
.,TRBV6-1,.,TRBJ1-1,TGTGCCAGCAGTGAAGGACTTAGAGCTTTCTTT,CASSEGLRAFF
.,TRBV7-6,.,TRBJ1-1,TGTGCCAGCAGCTTAATTCGGGGGGGTGCAAACACTGAAGCTTTCTTT,CASSLIRGGANTEAFF
TRBD1,TRBV10-2,.,TRBJ2-3,TGCGCCAGCAGTCAGGGGGACGGCGGTAACACAGATACGCAGTATTTT,CASSQGDGGNTDTQYF
.,TRBV7-6,.,TRBJ1-3,TGTGCCAGCAGCCAGCAGGGTTGGTACGGAAACACCATATATTTT,CASSQQGWYGNTIYF
.,TRBV11-3,.,TRBJ2-1,TGTGCCAGCAGCCGGGAGCTGGGTAATGAGCAGTTCTTC,CASSRELGNEQFF
TRBD1,TRBV19,.,TRBJ1-2,TGTGCCAGTAGCCGGGACAGGGGGACCTATGGCTACACCTTC,CASSRDRGTYGYTF
.,TRBV9,.,TRBJ1-2,TGTGCCAGCAGCGTAGGGCCCCCGGGGGGCTACACCTTC,CASSVGPPGGYTF
.,TRBV19,.,TRBJ1-5,TGTGCCAGTACCACCGGGACACCATACAATCAGCCCCAGCATTTT,CASTTGTPYNQPQHF
.,TRBV5-1,.,TRBJ2-3,TGCGCCAGCAGCTTGTTCGGGCGGGGCGGCACAGATACGCAGTATTTT,CASSLFGRGGTDTQYF
.,TRBV7-9,.,TRBJ2-2,TGTGCCAGCAGCCTATTAGAGACCGGGGAGCTGTTTTTT,CASSLLETGELFF
TRBD2,TRBV27,.,TRBJ2-3,TGTGCCAGCAGTTCCCCAGGCGGGAGTGGAACAGATACGCAGTATTTT,CASSSPGGSGTDTQYF
.,TRBV18,.,TRBJ2-2,TGTGCCAGCTCACCATTAGAGTCGAAGACCGGGGAGCTGTTTTTT,CASSPLESKTGELFF
.,TRBV7-2,.,TRBJ2-2,TGTGCCAGCAGCTCTAAACCCCCCAGGGGTAGCGGGGAGCTGTTTTTT,CASSSKPPRGSGELFF
TRBD2,TRBV19,.,TRBJ2-1,TGTGCCAGTAGTATCCTCGGCGGGAGGGCGGGTAATGAGCAGTTCTTC,CASSILGGRAGNEQFF
TRBD1,TRBV28,.,TRBJ1-1,TGTGCCAGCAGTTTACCGACAGGGTGGGGCACTGAAGCTTTCTTT,CASSLPTGWGTEAFF
.,TRBV19,.,TRBJ2-5,TGTGCCAGTTCCCCGCTATCGAGAGAGACCCAGTACTTC,CASSPLSRETQYF
.,TRBV10-1,once,TRBJ2-1,TGCGCCAGCAGCGACCAGAGGGGGGGGGACAATGAGCAGTTCTTC,CASSDQRGGDNEQFF
TRBD1,TRBV18,.,TRBJ1-2,TGTGCCAGCTCACGCCGACCGGACAGGGGCGATGGCTACACCTTC,CASSRRPDRGDGYTF